Presented here are 11 T cell receptor beta chains from one specimen sequenced in a study of cytomegalovirus exposure and HLA in healthy donors. The PCR contained 60 Vbeta and 13 Jbeta primers. The data were produced by immunoSEQ multiplex PCR, yet TCRdb's version contains in-frame clones alone and is incomplete. This repertoire includes about 84,000 clones. The sample comprised PBMCs. The receptors originated from a man aged 45-65 years in good health and CMV-seronegative.

This chain joins TRBV18 and TRBJ1-2; the match to TRBD1 covers 8 bases. Germline CDR1 KGHSH, CDR2 LQKENI. V lost 4 bases, J lost 3 bases, and 1 base stayed unmatched. The CDR3 is 13 amino acids. CDR3 sequence: CASSQDRDYGYTF. The CDR3 region has the DNA TGTGCCAGCTCACAGGACAGGGACTATGGCTACACCTTC.

The CDR3 sequence: CASSFGRAKQYF. CDR3 nucleotides: TGTGCCAGCAGTTTTGGGAGGGCCAAGCAGTACTTC. This chain joins TRBV28 and TRBJ2-7; TRBD2 agrees at 7 bases. The CDR3 has 12 amino acids. Germline CDR1 and CDR2: MDHEN and SYDVKM. The J segment lost 8 bases and the V segment lost 3 bases, leaving 4 bases of the junction unmatched.

Details on this clone: Other DNA sequences in this specimen translate into the identical CDR3. The chain carries TRBV6-6 and TRBJ1-5, with a weak D call TRBD1 (6 bases). The CDR3 has 15 amino acids. The V and J ends lost 6 bases and 2 bases respectively, with 14 bases between them. Germline CDR1 reads MNHNY; CDR2 reads SVGAGI (reference sequence). The CDR3, as DNA: TGTGCCAGCAGGTCAGGGGTTCTGGGCAATCAGCCCCAGCATTTT. This translates into CASRSGVLGNQPQHF.

The genes are TRBV19 and TRBJ1-1, with 10 bases that match TRBD1. Unmatched junction bases numbered 6, after V lost 3 bases and J lost 11 bases. The CDR3 is made up of 13 amino acids. Germline assignment: CDR1 LNHDA and CDR2 SQIVND (reference sequence). The CDR3 loop reads CASSIPGQGLAFF. In DNA form, the CDR3 reads TGTGCCAGTAGTATTCCGGGACAGGGGCTCGCTTTCTTT.

The chain recombines TRBV9 with TRBJ2-5, with a possible D match to TRBD2 (7 bases). The CDR3 consists of 15 residues. With 1 base removed from V and 1 base from J, the gap between germline ends came to 11 bases. The germline V gene encodes CDR1 SGDLS and CDR2 YYNGEE. DNA for the CDR3: TGTGCCAGCAGCGTATGGGGGGGGCGCCAAGAGACCCAGTACTTC. Its protein is CASSVWGGRQETQYF.

The chain is built from TRBV19 and TRBJ2-7, with D tentatively TRBD1 (6 bases). V was cut by 1 base and J by 4 bases, with 14 bases left in between. CDR3 length: 15 residues. CDR1 and CDR2 (germline): LNHDA, SQIVND (reference sequence). DNA of the CDR3: TGTGCCAGTAGTATAGGGCAGGGGAGCAAATACGAGCAGTACTTC. It specifies CASSIGQGSKYEQYF.

The chain couples TRBV5-1 to TRBJ2-7, with 12 bases aligning to TRBD1. Trimming cost V 4 bases and J 3 bases; bases outside gene matches: 11. This CDR3 region has 17 residues. In germline, CDR1 is SGHRS, CDR2 YFSETQ. The CDR3 nucleotides read TGCGCCAGCAGCCCAACATCCGGGACAGGGGGCAACTACGAGCAGTACTTC. Translating it yields CASSPTSGTGGNYEQYF.

This chain joins TRBV6-1 and TRBJ2-1; TRBD2 aligns across 7 bases. The CDR3 extends over 14 amino acids. The V gene end was trimmed by 7 bases and the J gene end by 0 bases; junction bases not matched to a gene: 3. Per the germline V gene, CDR1 is MNHNS and CDR2 is SASEGT. The DNA for the CDR3 is TGTGCCAGCAAGCGGGACCGCTCCTACAATGAGCAGTTCTTC. This encodes CASKRDRSYNEQFF.

V and J are TRBV7-2 and TRBJ1-5; the match to TRBD1 covers 8 bases. CDR1 and CDR2 (germline): SGHTA, FQGNSA. This CDR3 has 15 amino acids. V was pared by 2 bases and J by 6 bases, with 6 bases of the junction left unmatched. CDR3 nucleotide sequence: TGTGCCAGCAGCTTACAGACAGGGGATGGTCAGCCCCAGCATTTT. It translates to CASSLQTGDGQPQHF.

The chain uses TRBV5-1 and TRBJ2-2; D perhaps matches TRBD2 (6 bases). V gave up 5 bases and J gave up 4 bases, with 21 bases separating them. Germline V gene sequence: CDR1 SGHRS, CDR2 YFSETQ. The CDR3 length is 17 residues. As DNA, the CDR3 is TGCGCCAGCAGTGCGGGACCTACCAGCACGAGCACCGGGGAGCTGTTTTTT. Protein sequence: CASSAGPTSTSTGELFF.

V usage is TRBV28 and J usage is TRBJ1-6; 11 bases agree with TRBD1. The V gene end was trimmed by 5 bases and the J gene end by 9 bases; junction bases not matched to a gene: 6. The CDR3 sequence is 15 residues long. The germline V gene encodes CDR1 MDHEN and CDR2 SYDVKM. CDR3 residues: CASSPGDRGGSPLHF. The CDR3 nucleotides are TGTGCCAGCAGTCCCGGGGACAGGGGGGGTTCACCCCTCCACTTT.